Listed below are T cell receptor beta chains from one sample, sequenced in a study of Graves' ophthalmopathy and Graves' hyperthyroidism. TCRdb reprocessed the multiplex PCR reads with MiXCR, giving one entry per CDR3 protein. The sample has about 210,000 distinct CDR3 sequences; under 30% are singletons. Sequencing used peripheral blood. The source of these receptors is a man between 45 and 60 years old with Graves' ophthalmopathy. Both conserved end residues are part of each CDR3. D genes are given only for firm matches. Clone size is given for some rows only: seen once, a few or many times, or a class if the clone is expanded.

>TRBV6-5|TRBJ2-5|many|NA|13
TGTGCCAGCAGCGTTCAGGGACGCGAGACCCAGTACTTC
CASSVQGRETQYF
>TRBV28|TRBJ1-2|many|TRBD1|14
TGTGCCAGCAGTGAAACAGGGGAGTCCTATGGCTACACCTTC
CASSETGESYGYTF
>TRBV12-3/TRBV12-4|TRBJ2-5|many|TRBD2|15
TGTGCCAGCAGTCTAGCGGGGACGCCCCAAGAGACCCAGTACTTC
CASSLAGTPQETQYF
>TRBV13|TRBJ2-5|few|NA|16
TGTGCCAGCAGCTTAGCCCCCTGGGGAGGTGAAGAGACCCAGTACTTC
CASSLAPWGGEETQYF
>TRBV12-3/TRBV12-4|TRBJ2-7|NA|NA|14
TGTGCCAGCAGTCCGAGGGACGGTCCCTACGAGCAGTACTTC
CASSPRDGPYEQYF
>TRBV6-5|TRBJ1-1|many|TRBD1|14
TGTGCCAGCAGTTATACAGGGGTCGGAACTGAAGCTTTCTTT
CASSYTGVGTEAFF
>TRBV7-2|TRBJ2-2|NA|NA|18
TGTGCCAGCAGCTTAGCTCAGAGGAGGCGATCGAACACCGGGGAGCTGTTTTTT
CASSLAQRRRSNTGELFF
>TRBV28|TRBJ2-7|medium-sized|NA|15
TGTGCCAGCAGTCCTAGAGGTAGCGAGGCCTACGAGCAGTACTTC
CASSPRGSEAYEQYF
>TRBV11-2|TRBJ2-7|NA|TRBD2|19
TGTGCCAGCAGCTTACGGGTGGGGCTAGCGGGTGCCTCGTCCTACGAGCAGTACTTC
CASSLRVGLAGASSYEQYF
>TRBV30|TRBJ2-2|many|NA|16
TGTGCCTGGAGTGTAGGCCTAACTACGAACACCGGGGAGCTGTTTTTT
CAWSVGLTTNTGELFF
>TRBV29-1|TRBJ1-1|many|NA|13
TGCAGCGTTGAAGAGAGGGCGAACACTGAAGCTTTCTTT
CSVEERANTEAFF
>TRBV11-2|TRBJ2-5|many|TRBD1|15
TGTGCCAGCAGCCCCACCCCGACAGGGCGGGAGACCCAGTACTTC
CASSPTPTGRETQYF
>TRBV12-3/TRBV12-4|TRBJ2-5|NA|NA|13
TGTGCCAGCAACCAAGGACTGAGGGAGACCCAGTACTTC
CASNQGLRETQYF
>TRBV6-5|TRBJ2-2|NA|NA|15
TGTGCCAGCAGTTCTGACAGGCCGAACACCGGGGAGCTGTTTTTT
CASSSDRPNTGELFF